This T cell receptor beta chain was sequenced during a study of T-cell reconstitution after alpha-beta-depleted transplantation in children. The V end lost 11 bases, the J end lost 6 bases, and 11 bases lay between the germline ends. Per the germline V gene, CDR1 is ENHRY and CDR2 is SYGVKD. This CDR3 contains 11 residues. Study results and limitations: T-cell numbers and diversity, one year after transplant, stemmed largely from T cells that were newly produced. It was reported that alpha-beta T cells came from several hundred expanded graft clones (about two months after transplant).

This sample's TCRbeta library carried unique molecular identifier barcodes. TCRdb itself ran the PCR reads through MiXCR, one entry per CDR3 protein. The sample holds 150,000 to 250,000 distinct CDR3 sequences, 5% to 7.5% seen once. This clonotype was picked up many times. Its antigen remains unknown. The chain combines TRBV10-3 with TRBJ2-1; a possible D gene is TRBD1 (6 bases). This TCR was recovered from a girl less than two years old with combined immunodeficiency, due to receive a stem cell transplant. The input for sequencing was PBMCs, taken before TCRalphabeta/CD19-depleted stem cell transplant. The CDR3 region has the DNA TGTGCCGCCCTAGGGGGCAATGAGCAGTTCTTC. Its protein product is CAALGGNEQFF.